The 6 T cell receptor beta chains in this list originate from one sample, sequenced in a study of T cells in Graves' hyperthyroidism and ophthalmopathy. Amplified regions were TCR beta CDR3 sequences from RNA transcripts. During a first-round RT-PCR of the TCR CDR3, the HTBI primer set was used. TCRdb independently ran MiXCR on the multiplex PCR reads; one entry per CDR3 protein. The sample contains fewer than 450,000 distinct CDR3 sequences, approximately 18% of which appear only once. The specimen sequenced was blood. These receptors were collected from a woman aged 25-40 years with Graves' hyperthyroidism that later progressed to Graves' ophthalmopathy.

This clonotype was seen ten or more times. This sequence joins TRBV28 and TRBJ1-6, with unresolved D. V lost 6 bases and J 0 bases, leaving 9 bases between the germline ends. The CDR3 has 15 residues. Germline CDR1 and CDR2: MDHEN and SYDVKM. CDR3 loop: CASSPVSSYNSPLHF. The CDR3 DNA reads TGTGCCAGCAGCCCAGTCAGCTCCTATAATTCACCCCTCCACTTT.

This clonotype appeared a few times. The chain joins TRBV5-1 to TRBJ2-5, with D hard to call. The V gene lost 3 bases and the J gene lost 13 bases, with 19 bases spanning the gap. Germline loops: CDR1 SGHRS, CDR2 YFSETQ. The CDR3 contains 13 residues. Written as DNA, the CDR3 is TGCGCCAGCAGCTCGGTTCCGGGTCCGCTTAGGTACTTC. Its translation: CASSSVPGPLRYF.

This clonotype was detected many times. V is TRBV5-4 and J is TRBJ2-1; D call uncertain. Trimming stripped 0 bases from V and 9 bases from J, with 13 bases between. The CDR3 runs 14 residues. Germline V CDR1 and CDR2: SGHNT, YYREEE (reference sequence). This CDR3 reads CASSLVRASREQFF. The CDR3 nucleotides read TGTGCCAGCAGCTTGGTTCGAGCTAGTCGTGAGCAGTTCTTC.

The chain recombines TRBV29-1 with TRBJ1-1; 8 bases line up with TRBD1. Trimming removed 4 bases from V and 5 bases from J; junction bases left unmatched: 9. This CDR3 is built from 14 residues. Germline V CDR1 and CDR2: SQVTM, ANQGSEA. The CDR3 reads CSVVLGRGPTEAFF. In DNA, the CDR3 is TGCAGCGTTGTCTTAGGCAGGGGGCCGACTGAAGCTTTCTTT.

This clonotype is medium-sized. The rearrangement links TRBV4-2 to TRBJ2-7, with 7 bases matching TRBD1. The V segment lost 0 bases and the J segment 4 bases; nucleotides outside the gene matches: 6. The CDR3 covers 15 residues. Germline loops: CDR1 LGHNA, CDR2 YNFKEQ. The CDR3 loop is CASSQDLWGQYEQYF. For the CDR3, the DNA is TGTGCCAGCAGCCAAGATCTCTGGGGACAGTACGAGCAGTACTTC.

The V and J genes are TRBV4-1 and TRBJ2-1, with 8 bases identical to TRBD2. There are 17 residues in the CDR3. Germline lookup yields CDR1 MGHRA and CDR2 YSYEKL. V lost 4 bases to trimming and J lost 8 bases; unmatched junction nucleotides: 16. CDR3 bases: TGCGCCAGCAGCCGAATGTCGAGTAGCGGGATTAGGGATGAGCAGTTCTTC. Translated, it gives CASSRMSSSGIRDEQFF.